The 25 T cell receptor beta chains reported below all come from one sample, sequenced in a study of T cell responses to AZD1222 COVID-19 vaccine. Generated by immunoSEQ multiplex PCR, the TCRdb table keeps only in-frame clones and is missing some. This sample has roughly 91,000 clones; roughly 85% occur once, and the top ten carry 2.9%. Sequences were derived from peripheral blood, sampled on day 0 of AZD1222 vaccination. These receptors came from an adult in good health.

Points on this clone: The junction and the germline gene differ at one end; a read error may be behind it. The chain links TRBV6-4 to TRBJ1-1, with D unresolved. Germline V CDR1 and CDR2: MRHNA, SNTAGT. The CDR3 totals 13 residues. The CDR3 protein is CASNDGNLREAFF. The CDR3 coding sequence is TGTGCCAGCAATGACGGAAATCTCCGGGAAGCTTTCTTT.

The chain couples TRBV18 to TRBJ2-7, with D possibly TRBD2 on 6 matching bases. Germline assignment: CDR1 KGHSH and CDR2 LQKENI. The CDR3 length is 15 residues. Trimming cost V 2 bases and J 4 bases, with 15 bases left between them. CDR3 sequence reads: CASSPVWGDLYEQYF. CDR3 nucleotides: TGTGCCAGCTCACCAGTCTGGGGGGATTTGTACGAGCAGTACTTC. The full variable domain, with the rest looked up from reference TRBV18 and TRBJ2-7, is NAGVMQNPRHLVRRRGQEARLRCSPMKGHSHVYWYRQLPEEGLKFMVYLQKENIIDESGMPKERFSAEFPKEGPSILRIQQVVRGDSAAYFCASSPVWGDLYEQYFGPGTRLTVT.

This clone was recorded only once. The V gene is TRBV29-1, the J gene TRBJ1-4; perhaps TRBD1 as D (6 bases). V was pared by 6 bases and J by 4 bases, with 15 bases between. Germline V gives CDR1 SQVTM, CDR2 ANQGSEA. The CDR3 runs to 14 residues. The CDR3: CSVDKTGHNEKLFF. The CDR3 DNA sequence: TGCAGCGTAGACAAGACAGGCCATAATGAAAAACTGTTTTTT.

J is TRBJ1-4 and V is TRBV11-3; a possible D gene is TRBD1 (5 bases). The V gene's germline CDR1 is SGHNT and CDR2 YENEEA. This CDR3 has 14 amino acids. V was clipped by 5 bases and J by 7 bases, with 14 bases between them. The CDR3 here is CASSLGTGGEKLFF. The CDR3 DNA is TGTGCCAGCAGCCTCGGGACCGGGGGTGAAAAACTGTTTTTT.

In regard to this clone: Relative to the germline gene, one junction end is altered; a read error may explain this. The chain combines TRBV5-1 with TRBJ2-5; D gene unclear. There are 13 residues in the CDR3. CDR1 and CDR2 (germline): SGHRS, YFSETQ. Written as DNA, the CDR3 is TGTGCCAGCAGCTTTAGTCCGCTGGAGACCCAGTACTTC. As protein: CASSFSPLETQYF.

The chain recombines TRBV7-2 with TRBJ1-6; D call uncertain. This CDR3 comprises 15 residues. In germline, CDR1 is SGHTA, CDR2 FQGNSA. Trimming took off 6 bases at V and 0 bases at J, with 9 bases between the two ends. The CDR3 spells CASRTESSYNSPLHF. The CDR3 region has the DNA TGTGCCAGCAGAACCGAGAGCTCCTATAATTCACCCCTCCACTTT.

A few counts support this clone. The gene calls are TRBV9 and TRBJ2-3, with D perhaps assigned TRBD1 or TRBD2 (7 bases each). Germline CDR1 reads SGDLS; CDR2 reads YYNGEE. Trimming pared 4 bases from V and 5 bases from J, leaving 17 bases between. This CDR3 contains 15 residues. CDR3: CASSPQGGAVDTQYF. The DNA of the CDR3 is TGTGCCAGCAGCCCCCAGGGGGGGGCGGTAGATACGCAGTATTTT.

The chain employs TRBV6-6 and TRBJ2-7, with TRBD1 matching 7 bases. V lost 11 bases and J lost 1; bases outside the gene matches: 5. The CDR3 sequence is 12 residues long. CDR1 and CDR2 (germline): MNHNY, SVGAGI (reference sequence). In nucleotides, the CDR3 is TGTGCCGCCCGGGACAGTTCCTACGAGCAGTACTTC. Translated: CAARDSSYEQYF.

The chain joins TRBV7-9 to TRBJ1-2; no reliable D call. The V end lost 1 base, the J end lost 7 bases, and 10 bases lay between the germline ends. CDR3 size: 13 residues. Germline V gives CDR1 SEHNR, CDR2 FQNEAQ (reference sequence). DNA for the CDR3: TGTGCCAGCAGCTTAGATCCGTGGGCTGGCTACACCTTC. Translation: CASSLDPWAGYTF. Variable domain in full (rest from reference TRBV7-9 and TRBJ1-2): DTGVSQNPRHKITKRGQNVTFRCDPISEHNRLYWYRQTLGQGPEFLTYFQNEAQLEKSRLLSDRFSAERPKGSFSTLEIQRTEQGDSAMYLCASSLDPWAGYTFGSGTRLTVV.

Regarding this clone: At one boundary the junction diverges from the germline segment, which might be a read error. The rearrangement joins TRBV5-1 to TRBJ2-2, with D tentatively TRBD2 (6 bases). Germline V gene sequence: CDR1 SGHRS, CDR2 YFSETQ. This CDR3 region has 15 residues. In nucleotides, the CDR3 is TGTGCCAGCAGCTTGACTAGTGGGAACACCGGGGAGCTGTTTTTT. Residues: CASSLTSGNTGELFF.

V is TRBV5-4 and J is TRBJ2-3; 8 bases fit TRBD2. This CDR3 has 15 amino acids. Germline trimming cut 5 bases from V and 3 bases from J; bases unmatched to any gene: 8. Per the germline V gene, CDR1 is SGHNT and CDR2 is YYREEE (reference sequence). The CDR3 DNA sequence: TGTGCCAGCAGGGGAAGCGGGAGTTGGACAGATACGCAGTATTTT. It codes for CASRGSGSWTDTQYF.

The chain carries TRBV11-2 and TRBJ2-2; 9 bases fit TRBD2. Germline V gene lookup returns CDR1 SGHAT and CDR2 FQNNGV. V was pared by 7 bases and J by 2 bases, with 11 bases of the junction left unmatched. The CDR3 sequence is 17 residues long. Here the CDR3 DNA reads TGTGCCAGCATACCCATCGGCGGGGGGGCAAACACCGGGGAGCTGTTTTTT. The encoded protein is CASIPIGGGANTGELFF.

The gene calls are TRBV7-9 and TRBJ1-1; D remains unclear. Germline V gene sequence: CDR1 SEHNR, CDR2 FQNEAQ (reference sequence). Trimming shortened V by 5 bases and J by 4 bases, and 14 bases separated the two germline ends. This CDR3 spans 14 amino acids. This CDR3 reads CASSPRTVSTEAFF. The DNA of the CDR3 is TGTGCCAGCAGCCCCCGGACCGTTAGCACTGAAGCTTTCTTT.

The chain has TRBV15 and TRBJ2-2, with 8 positions matching TRBD2. The germline CDR1 and CDR2 sequences are LNHNV and YYDKDF (reference sequence). V shed 0 bases and J 4 bases; nucleotides not matched to a gene: 4. The CDR3 totals 16 residues. CDR3 DNA: TGTGCCACCAGCAGAGATCCGGGGGGGCGCACCGGGGAGCTGTTTTTT. Translating gives CATSRDPGGRTGELFF.

The genes are TRBV11-2 and TRBJ2-1, with D maybe TRBD2 (5 bases). Trimming shortened V by 5 bases and J by 5 bases, and 22 bases separated the two germline ends. CDR1 SGHAT and CDR2 FQNNGV come from the germline V gene. CDR3 length: 17 amino acids. The DNA of the CDR3 is TGTGCCAGCAGCCTGAGGGCCAGCTCCCCGGAAGACAATGAGCAGTTCTTC. Its translation: CASSLRASSPEDNEQFF. Using reference TRBV11-2 and TRBJ2-1 for the parts outside the CDR3, the full variable domain is EAGVAQSPRYKIIEKRQSVAFWCNPISGHATLYWYQQILGQGPKLLIQFQNNGVVDDSQLPKDRFSAERLKGVDSTLKIQPAKLEDSAVYLCASSLRASSPEDNEQFFGPGTRLTVL.

J is TRBJ1-1 and V is TRBV7-8; a possible D gene is TRBD1 (5 bases). Germline V gene sequence: CDR1 SGHVS, CDR2 FQNEAQ. V was trimmed by 3 bases and J by 5 bases, leaving 13 bases between them. This CDR3 is built from 14 residues. CDR3 nucleotide sequence: TGTGCCAGCAGCTTCAGCAGGGAAGGAACTGAAGCTTTCTTT. As protein: CASSFSREGTEAFF.

The rearrangement uses TRBV9 and TRBJ1-6; D gene ambiguous. Germline assignment: CDR1 SGDLS and CDR2 YYNGEE. Deletions cut 1 base from V and 8 bases from J, with 13 bases between. This CDR3 spans 15 amino acids. DNA for the CDR3: TGTGCCAGCAGCGTATTCGGTAATCAGGATTCACCCCTCCACTTT. This gives the protein CASSVFGNQDSPLHF.

This chain uses TRBV15 with TRBJ2-3; D might be TRBD2 (5 bases). V lost 6 bases to trimming and J lost 5 bases, with 15 bases between them. The CDR3 loop spans 14 amino acids. CDR1 LNHNV and CDR2 YYDKDF come from the germline V gene (reference sequence). The CDR3 nucleotides read TGTGCCACCAGATATGAAGCGGATGGAGATACGCAGTATTTT. This gives the protein CATRYEADGDTQYF.

V and J are TRBV7-3 and TRBJ1-6; D is unresolved. Germline V gene sequence: CDR1 SGHTA, CDR2 FQGTGA. Trimming cost V 7 bases and J 6 bases, with 10 bases left between them. The CDR3 runs 13 residues. CDR3 region: CASMSGPNSPLHF. CDR3 coding DNA: TGTGCCAGCATGTCCGGCCCTAATTCACCCCTCCACTTT.

The chain has TRBV10-1 and TRBJ2-1; 8 bases are shared with TRBD1. Germline V CDR1 and CDR2: WNHNN, SYGVQD (reference sequence). Germline trimming cut 2 bases from V and 6 bases from J; bases unmatched to any gene: 9. CDR3 size: 16 residues. In nucleotides, the CDR3 is TGCGCCAGCAGTGAGACGACTAACGACAGGGGCAATGAGCAGTTCTTC. Amino acids: CASSETTNDRGNEQFF.

The chain has TRBV6-5 and TRBJ2-3; 7 nucleotides agree with TRBD2. The CDR3 sequence is 14 residues long. CDR1 and CDR2 (germline): MNHEY, SVGAGI. V shed 6 bases and J 2 bases; nucleotides not matched to a gene: 5. As DNA, the CDR3 is TGTGCCAGCAGATGGGGGAGGGACACAGATACGCAGTATTTT. This encodes CASRWGRDTDTQYF.

This clone was counted a single time. V and J are TRBV6-5 and TRBJ1-4, with 8 bases matching TRBD1. The germline CDR1 and CDR2 sequences are MNHEY and SVGAGI. Losses at the gene ends were 0 bases for V and 7 bases for J; bases not matched to a gene: 7. The CDR3 has 16 residues. In nucleotides, the CDR3 is TGTGCCAGCAGTTACTCGGCCGGACAGGGAGGTGAAAAACTGTTTTTT. It specifies CASSYSAGQGGEKLFF.

The chain is built from TRBV24-1 and TRBJ2-1, with 9 bases aligning to TRBD1. The V gene's germline CDR1 is KGHDR and CDR2 SFDVKD. This CDR3 contains 16 residues. V dropped 3 bases and J dropped 8; count of bases not matched to a gene: 10. The CDR3 region is CATSDPGTGMGYEQFF. CDR3 coding DNA: TGTGCCACCAGTGATCCCGGGACAGGGATGGGTTATGAGCAGTTCTTC.

V usage is TRBV9 and J usage is TRBJ1-2, with D unclear. This CDR3 region has 15 residues. V gave up 3 bases and J gave up 8 bases, with 20 bases separating them. Germline CDR1 and CDR2: SGDLS and YYNGEE. The CDR3 is CASSARPGSGEGYTF. The CDR3 nucleotides are TGTGCCAGCAGCGCACGGCCGGGATCTGGGGAAGGCTACACCTTC.

To note about this clone: The same CDR3 arises from other DNA sequences in this sample as well. This rearrangement joins TRBV7-9 to TRBJ2-1; a weak D match, TRBD2 (5 bases). Trimming shortened V by 1 base and J by 4 bases, and 11 bases separated the two germline ends. Germline CDR1 and CDR2: SEHNR and FQNEAQ (reference sequence). The CDR3 loop spans 15 amino acids. CDR3 residues: CASSLGLAAYNEQFF. The CDR3, as DNA: TGTGCCAGCAGCTTAGGTCTAGCAGCTTACAATGAGCAGTTCTTC.